This T cell receptor (beta chain) emerged from a study of shared clonotypes between healthy human individuals. Study-level findings and limits: Sharing across several donors was seen in 4% to 6.5% of naive CD4 clonotypes.

The CDR3 spans 13 residues. Germline CDR1 is LNHDA and CDR2 is SQIVND (reference sequence). The germline V and J ends were trimmed by 4 bases and 5 bases, with 9 bases remaining between them. Of note for this clone: The antigen remains unidentified.

The donor cohort consisted entirely of Caucasian adults residing in Nashville, Tennessee. Repertoires were generated with immunoSEQ multiplex PCR, while TCRdb's copy carries only in-frame clones and drops some. The data hold 550,000 to 700,000 clones, with roughly 73% observed a single time. The TCR originated in a woman in her twenties or thirties in good health. The sample consisted of memory CD4+ T cells sorted from blood. Specified subset: CD45RA-negative fraction. The chain uses TRBV19 and TRBJ1-5; no reliable D call. The CDR3 nucleotides read TGTGCCAGTAGTAAAGGTCTAGATCAGCCCCAGCATTTT. Its translation is CASSKGLDQPQHF.